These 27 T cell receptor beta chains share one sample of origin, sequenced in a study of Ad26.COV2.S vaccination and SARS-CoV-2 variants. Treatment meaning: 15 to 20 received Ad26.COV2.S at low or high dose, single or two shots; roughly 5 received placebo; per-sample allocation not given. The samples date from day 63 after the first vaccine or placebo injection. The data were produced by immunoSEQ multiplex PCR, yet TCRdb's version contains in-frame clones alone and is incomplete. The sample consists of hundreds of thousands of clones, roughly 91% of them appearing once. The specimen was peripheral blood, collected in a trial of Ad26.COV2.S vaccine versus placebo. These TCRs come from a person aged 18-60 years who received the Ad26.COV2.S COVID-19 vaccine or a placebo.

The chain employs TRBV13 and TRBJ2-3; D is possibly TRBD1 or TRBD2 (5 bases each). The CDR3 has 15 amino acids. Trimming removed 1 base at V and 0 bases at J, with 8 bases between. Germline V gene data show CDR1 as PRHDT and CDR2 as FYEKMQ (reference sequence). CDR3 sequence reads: CASSLVGASTDTQYF. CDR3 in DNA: TGTGCCAGCAGCTTAGTCGGGGCTAGCACAGATACGCAGTATTTT.

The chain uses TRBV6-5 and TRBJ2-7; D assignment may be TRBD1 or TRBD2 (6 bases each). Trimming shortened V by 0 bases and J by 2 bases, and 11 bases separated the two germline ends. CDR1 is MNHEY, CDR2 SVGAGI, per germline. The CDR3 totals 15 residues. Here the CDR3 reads CASSYSPRGPYEQYF. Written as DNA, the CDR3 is TGTGCCAGCAGTTACTCCCCCCGGGGGCCCTACGAGCAGTACTTC.

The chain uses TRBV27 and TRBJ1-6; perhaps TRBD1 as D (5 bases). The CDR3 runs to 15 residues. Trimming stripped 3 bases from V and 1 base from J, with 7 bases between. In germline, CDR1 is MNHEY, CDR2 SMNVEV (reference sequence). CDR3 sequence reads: CASSFQGSYNSPLHF. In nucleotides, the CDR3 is TGTGCCAGCAGTTTCCAGGGATCCTATAATTCACCCCTCCACTTT.

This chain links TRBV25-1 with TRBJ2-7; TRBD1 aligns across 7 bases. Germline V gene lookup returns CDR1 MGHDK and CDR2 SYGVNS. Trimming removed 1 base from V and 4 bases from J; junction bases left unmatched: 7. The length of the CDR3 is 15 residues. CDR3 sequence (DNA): TGTGCCAGCAGTGAATTCGAGACAGGGATATACGAGCAGTACTTC. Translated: CASSEFETGIYEQYF.

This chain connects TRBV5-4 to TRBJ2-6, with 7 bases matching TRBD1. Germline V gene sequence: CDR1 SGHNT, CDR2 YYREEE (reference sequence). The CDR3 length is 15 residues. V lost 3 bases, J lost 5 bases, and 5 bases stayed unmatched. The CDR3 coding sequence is TGTGCCAGCAGCTACCGACAGGGAAGGGCCAACGTCCTGACTTTC. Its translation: CASSYRQGRANVLTF. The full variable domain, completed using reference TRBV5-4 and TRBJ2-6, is ETGVTQSPTHLIKTRGQQVTLRCSSQSGHNTVSWYQQALGQGPQFIFQYYREEENGRGNFPPRFSGLQFPNYSSELNVNALELDDSALYLCASSYRQGRANVLTFGAGSRLTVL.

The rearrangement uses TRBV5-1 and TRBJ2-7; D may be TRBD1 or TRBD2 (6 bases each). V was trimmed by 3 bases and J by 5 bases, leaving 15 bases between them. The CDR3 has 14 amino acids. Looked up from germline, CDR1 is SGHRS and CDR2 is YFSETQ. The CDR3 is CASSSRTEGDEQYF. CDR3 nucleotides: TGCGCCAGCAGCTCCCGGACGGAGGGGGACGAGCAGTACTTC.

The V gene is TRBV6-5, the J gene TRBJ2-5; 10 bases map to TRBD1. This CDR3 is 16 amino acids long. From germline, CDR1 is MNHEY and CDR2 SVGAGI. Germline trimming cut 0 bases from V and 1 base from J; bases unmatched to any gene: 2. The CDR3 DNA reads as TGTGCCAGCAGTTACTCTGGGACAGGGGTCCAAGAGACCCAGTACTTC. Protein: CASSYSGTGVQETQYF.

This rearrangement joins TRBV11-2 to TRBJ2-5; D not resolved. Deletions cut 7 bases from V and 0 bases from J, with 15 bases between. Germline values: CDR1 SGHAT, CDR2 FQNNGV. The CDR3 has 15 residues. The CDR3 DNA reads TGTGCCAGCACCAAAGACCTAGGACACCAAGAGACCCAGTACTTC. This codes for CASTKDLGHQETQYF. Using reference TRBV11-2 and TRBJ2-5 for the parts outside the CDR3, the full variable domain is EAGVAQSPRYKIIEKRQSVAFWCNPISGHATLYWYQQILGQGPKLLIQFQNNGVVDDSQLPKDRFSAERLKGVDSTLKIQPAKLEDSAVYLCASTKDLGHQETQYFGPGTRLLVL.

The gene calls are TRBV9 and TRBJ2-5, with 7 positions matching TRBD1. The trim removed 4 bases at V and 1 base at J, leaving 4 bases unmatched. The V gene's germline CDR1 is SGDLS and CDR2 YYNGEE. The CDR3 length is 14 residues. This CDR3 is CASSSDRAQETQYF. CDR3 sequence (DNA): TGTGCCAGCAGCTCAGACAGGGCCCAAGAGACCCAGTACTTC.

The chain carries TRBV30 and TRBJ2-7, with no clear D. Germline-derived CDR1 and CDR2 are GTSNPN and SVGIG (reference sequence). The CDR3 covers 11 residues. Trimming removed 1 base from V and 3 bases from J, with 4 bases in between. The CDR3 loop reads CAWSDSYEQYF. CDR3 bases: TGTGCCTGGAGTGACAGCTACGAGCAGTACTTC. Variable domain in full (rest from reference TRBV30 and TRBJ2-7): SQTIHQWPATLVQPVGSPLSLECTVEGTSNPNLYWYRQAAGRGLQLLFYSVGIGQISSEVPQNLSASRPQDRQFILSSKKLLLSDSGFYLCAWSDSYEQYFGPGTRLTVT.

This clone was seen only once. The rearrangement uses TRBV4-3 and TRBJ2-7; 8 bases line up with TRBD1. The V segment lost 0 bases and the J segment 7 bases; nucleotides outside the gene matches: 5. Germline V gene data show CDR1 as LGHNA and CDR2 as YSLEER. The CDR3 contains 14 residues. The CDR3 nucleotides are TGCGCCAGCAGCCAAGATGTCGGGACAGGAGAGCAGTACTTC. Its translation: CASSQDVGTGEQYF.

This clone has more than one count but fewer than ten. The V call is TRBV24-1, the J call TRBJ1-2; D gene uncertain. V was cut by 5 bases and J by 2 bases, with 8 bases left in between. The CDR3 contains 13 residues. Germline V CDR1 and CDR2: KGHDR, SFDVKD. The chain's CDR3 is CATSVRRNYGYTF. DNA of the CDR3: TGTGCCACCAGTGTGAGGAGGAACTATGGCTACACCTTC.

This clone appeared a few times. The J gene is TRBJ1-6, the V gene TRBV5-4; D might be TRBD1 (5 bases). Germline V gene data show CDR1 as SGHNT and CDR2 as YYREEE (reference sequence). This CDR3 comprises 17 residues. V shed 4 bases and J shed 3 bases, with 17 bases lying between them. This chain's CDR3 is CASSPAGGSIYNSPLHF. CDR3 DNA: TGTGCCAGCAGCCCCGCTGGGGGGTCTATCTATAATTCACCCCTCCACTTT.

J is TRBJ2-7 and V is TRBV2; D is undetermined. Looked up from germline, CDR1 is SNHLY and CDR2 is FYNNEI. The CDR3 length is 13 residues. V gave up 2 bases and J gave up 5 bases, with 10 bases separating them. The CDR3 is CASSESRHDEQYF. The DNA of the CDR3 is TGTGCCAGCAGTGAATCCCGTCACGACGAGCAGTACTTC.

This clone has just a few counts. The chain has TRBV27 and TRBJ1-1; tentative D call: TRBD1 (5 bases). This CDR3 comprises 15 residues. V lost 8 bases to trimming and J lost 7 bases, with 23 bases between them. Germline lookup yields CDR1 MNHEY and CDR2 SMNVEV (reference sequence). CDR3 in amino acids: CASSLGAGKFGEAFF. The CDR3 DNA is TGTGCCAGCTCATTAGGGGCAGGGAAATTTGGTGAAGCTTTCTTT.

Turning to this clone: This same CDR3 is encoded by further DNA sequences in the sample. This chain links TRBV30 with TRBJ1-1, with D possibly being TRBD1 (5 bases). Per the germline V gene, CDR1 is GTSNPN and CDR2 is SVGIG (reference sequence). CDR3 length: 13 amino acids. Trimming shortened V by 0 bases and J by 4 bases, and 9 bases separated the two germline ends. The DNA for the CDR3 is TGTGCCTGGAGTGTGGGGGGTGGCACTGAAGCTTTCTTT. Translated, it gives CAWSVGGGTEAFF.

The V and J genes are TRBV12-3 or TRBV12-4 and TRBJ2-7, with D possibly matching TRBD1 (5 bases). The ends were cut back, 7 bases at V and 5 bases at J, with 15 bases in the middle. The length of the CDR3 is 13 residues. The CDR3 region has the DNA TGTGCCAGCACCAGGGCCCTGCGAGACGAGCAGTACTTC. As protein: CASTRALRDEQYF.

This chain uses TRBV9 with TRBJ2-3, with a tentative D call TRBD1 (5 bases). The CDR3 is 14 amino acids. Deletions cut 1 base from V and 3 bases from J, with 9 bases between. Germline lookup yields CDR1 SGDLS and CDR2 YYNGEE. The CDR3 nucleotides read TGTGCCAGCAGCGTAACCAGGGCGACAGATACGCAGTATTTT. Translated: CASSVTRATDTQYF.

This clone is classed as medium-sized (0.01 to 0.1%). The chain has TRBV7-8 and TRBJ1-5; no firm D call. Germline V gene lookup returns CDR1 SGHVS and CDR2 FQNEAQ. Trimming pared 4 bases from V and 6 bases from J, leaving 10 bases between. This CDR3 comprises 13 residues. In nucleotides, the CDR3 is TGTGCCAGCAGCTATCGCCGGGGTCAGCCCCAGCATTTT. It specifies CASSYRRGQPQHF.

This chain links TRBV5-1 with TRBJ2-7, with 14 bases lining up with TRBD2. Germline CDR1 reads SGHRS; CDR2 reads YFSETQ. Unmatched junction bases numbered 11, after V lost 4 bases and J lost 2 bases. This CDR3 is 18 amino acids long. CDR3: CASSGGLAGAQTPYEQYF. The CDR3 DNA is TGCGCCAGCAGCGGGGGACTAGCGGGGGCCCAGACACCCTACGAGCAGTACTTC.

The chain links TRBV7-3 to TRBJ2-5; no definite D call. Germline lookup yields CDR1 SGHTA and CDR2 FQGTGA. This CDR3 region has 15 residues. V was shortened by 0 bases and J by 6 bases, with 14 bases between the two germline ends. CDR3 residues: CASSLTIGSGQTQYF. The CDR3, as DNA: TGTGCCAGCAGCTTAACAATCGGGTCCGGGCAGACCCAGTACTTC.

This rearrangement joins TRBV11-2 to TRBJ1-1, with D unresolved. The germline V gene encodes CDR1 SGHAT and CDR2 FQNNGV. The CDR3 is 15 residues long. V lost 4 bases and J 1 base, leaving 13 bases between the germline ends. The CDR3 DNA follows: TGTGCCAGCAGCTCCCTATCGAACGGGAACACTGAAGCTTTCTTT. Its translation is CASSSLSNGNTEAFF.

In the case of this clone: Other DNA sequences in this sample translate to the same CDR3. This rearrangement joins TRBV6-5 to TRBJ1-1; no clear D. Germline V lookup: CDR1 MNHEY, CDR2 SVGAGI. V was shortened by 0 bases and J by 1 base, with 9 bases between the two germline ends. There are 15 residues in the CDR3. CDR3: CASSYSSGANTEAFF. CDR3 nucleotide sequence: TGTGCCAGCAGTTACTCGTCAGGAGCGAACACTGAAGCTTTCTTT.

As DNA, the CDR3 is TGTGCCAGCAGCGCCAATCCCGGGACTAGAGAGACCCAGTACTTC. Translating it yields CASSANPGTRETQYF. V usage is TRBV11-2 and J usage is TRBJ2-5; 8 bases align to TRBD2. The V gene end was trimmed by 5 bases and the J gene end by 4 bases; junction bases not matched to a gene: 9. Germline assignment: CDR1 SGHAT and CDR2 FQNNGV. The CDR3 loop spans 15 amino acids.

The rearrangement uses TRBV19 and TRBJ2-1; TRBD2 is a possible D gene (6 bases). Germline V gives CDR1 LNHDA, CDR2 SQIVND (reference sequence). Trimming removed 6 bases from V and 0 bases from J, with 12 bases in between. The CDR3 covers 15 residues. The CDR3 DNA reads TGTGCCAGTAGAACTAGCTACCTCTCCTACAATGAGCAGTTCTTC. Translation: CASRTSYLSYNEQFF.

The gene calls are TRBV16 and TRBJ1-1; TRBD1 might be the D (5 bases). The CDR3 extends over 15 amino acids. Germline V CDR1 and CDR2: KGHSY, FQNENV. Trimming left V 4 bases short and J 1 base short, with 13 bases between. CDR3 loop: CASSPRGQGNTEAFF. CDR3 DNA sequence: TGTGCCAGCAGCCCAAGGGGCCAAGGGAACACTGAAGCTTTCTTT.

For the CDR3, the DNA is TGTGCCTGGAAGAGAGAGGACAGGGTATATTATGGCTACACCTTC. It translates to CAWKREDRVYYGYTF. The chain employs TRBV30 and TRBJ1-2; 8 bases are a match to TRBD1. V was pared by 4 bases and J by 5 bases, with 12 bases of the junction left unmatched. Germline CDR1 and CDR2: GTSNPN and SVGIG (reference sequence). The CDR3 consists of 15 residues. The full variable domain, in which reference TRBV30 and TRBJ1-2 provide the parts outside the CDR3, is SQTIHQWPATLVQPVGSPLSLECTVEGTSNPNLYWYRQAAGRGLQLLFYSVGIGQISSEVPQNLSASRPQDRQFILSSKKLLLSDSGFYLCAWKREDRVYYGYTFGSGTRLTVV.